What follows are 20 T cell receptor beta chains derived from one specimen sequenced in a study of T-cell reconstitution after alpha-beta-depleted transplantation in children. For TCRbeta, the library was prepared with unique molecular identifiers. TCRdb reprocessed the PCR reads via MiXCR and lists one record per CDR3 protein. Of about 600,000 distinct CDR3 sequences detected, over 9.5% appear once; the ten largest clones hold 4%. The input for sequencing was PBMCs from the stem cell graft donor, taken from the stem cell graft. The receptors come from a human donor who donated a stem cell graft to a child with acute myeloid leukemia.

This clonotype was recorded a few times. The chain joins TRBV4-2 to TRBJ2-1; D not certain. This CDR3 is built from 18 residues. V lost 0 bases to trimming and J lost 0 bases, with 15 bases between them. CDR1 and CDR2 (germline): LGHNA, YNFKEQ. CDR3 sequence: CASSQEDAGRRSYNEQFF. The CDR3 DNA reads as TGTGCCAGCAGCCAAGAGGATGCAGGCCGCCGCTCCTACAATGAGCAGTTCTTC.

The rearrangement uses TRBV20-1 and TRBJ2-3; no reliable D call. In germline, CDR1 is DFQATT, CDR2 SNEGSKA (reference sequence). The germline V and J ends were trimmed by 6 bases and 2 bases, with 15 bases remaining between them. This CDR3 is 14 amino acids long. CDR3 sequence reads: CSAPAGGYTDTQYF. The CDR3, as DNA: TGCAGTGCCCCAGCCGGCGGATACACAGATACGCAGTATTTT.

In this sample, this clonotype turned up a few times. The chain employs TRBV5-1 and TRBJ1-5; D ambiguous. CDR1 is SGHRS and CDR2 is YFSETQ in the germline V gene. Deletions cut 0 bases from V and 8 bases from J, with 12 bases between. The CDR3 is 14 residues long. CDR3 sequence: CASSLAGEREPQHF. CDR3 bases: TGCGCCAGCAGCTTGGCCGGTGAGAGAGAGCCCCAGCATTTT.

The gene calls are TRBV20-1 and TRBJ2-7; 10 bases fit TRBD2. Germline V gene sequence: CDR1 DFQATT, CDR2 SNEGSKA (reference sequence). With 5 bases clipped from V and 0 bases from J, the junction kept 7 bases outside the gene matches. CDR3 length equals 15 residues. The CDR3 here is CSAGPGLASSYEQYF. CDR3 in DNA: TGCAGTGCTGGCCCGGGACTAGCGAGCTCCTACGAGCAGTACTTC.

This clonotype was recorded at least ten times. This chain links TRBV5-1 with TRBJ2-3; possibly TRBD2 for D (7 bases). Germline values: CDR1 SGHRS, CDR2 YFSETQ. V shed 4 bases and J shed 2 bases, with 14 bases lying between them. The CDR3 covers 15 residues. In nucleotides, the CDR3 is TGCGCCAGCAGCCGGGGCGGGGGCCTCACAGATACGCAGTATTTT. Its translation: CASSRGGGLTDTQYF.

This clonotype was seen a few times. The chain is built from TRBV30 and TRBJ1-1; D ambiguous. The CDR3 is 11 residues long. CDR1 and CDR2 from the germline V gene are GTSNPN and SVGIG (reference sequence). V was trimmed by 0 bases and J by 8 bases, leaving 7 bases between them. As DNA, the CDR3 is TGTGCCTGGAGTGTACTGGGGGAAGCTTTCTTT. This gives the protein CAWSVLGEAFF.

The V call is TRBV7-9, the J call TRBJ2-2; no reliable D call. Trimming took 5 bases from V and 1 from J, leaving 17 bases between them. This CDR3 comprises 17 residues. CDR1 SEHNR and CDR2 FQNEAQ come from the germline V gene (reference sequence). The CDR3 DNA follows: TGTGCCAGCAGCGCAAATAAGGCAGTGGAGAACACCGGGGAGCTGTTTTTT. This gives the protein CASSANKAVENTGELFF.

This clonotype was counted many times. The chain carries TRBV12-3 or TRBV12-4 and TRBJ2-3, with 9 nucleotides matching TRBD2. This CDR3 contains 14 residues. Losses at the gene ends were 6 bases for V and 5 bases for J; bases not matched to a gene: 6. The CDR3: CASRATSGGDTQYF. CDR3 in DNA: TGTGCCAGCAGGGCGACTAGCGGTGGAGATACGCAGTATTTT.

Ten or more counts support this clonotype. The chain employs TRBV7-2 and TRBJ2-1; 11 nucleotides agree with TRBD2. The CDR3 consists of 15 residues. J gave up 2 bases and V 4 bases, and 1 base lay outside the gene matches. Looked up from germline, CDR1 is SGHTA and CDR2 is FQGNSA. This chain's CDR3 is CASSSTSGTYNEQFF. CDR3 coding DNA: TGTGCCAGCAGCTCGACTAGCGGGACCTACAATGAGCAGTTCTTC.

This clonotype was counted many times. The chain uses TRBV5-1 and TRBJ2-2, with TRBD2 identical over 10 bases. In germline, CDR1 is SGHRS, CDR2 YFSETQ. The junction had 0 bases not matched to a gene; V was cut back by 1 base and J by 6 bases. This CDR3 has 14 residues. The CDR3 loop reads CASSLSGRAGELFF. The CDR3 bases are TGCGCCAGCAGCTTGAGCGGGAGGGCCGGGGAGCTGTTTTTT.

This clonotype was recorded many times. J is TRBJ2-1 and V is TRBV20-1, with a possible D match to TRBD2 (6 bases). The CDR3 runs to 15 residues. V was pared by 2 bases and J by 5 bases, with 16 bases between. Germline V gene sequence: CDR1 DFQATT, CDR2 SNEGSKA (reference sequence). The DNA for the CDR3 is TGCAGTGCTAGACCGCCGACTAGTTCTGACAATGAGCAGTTCTTC. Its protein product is CSARPPTSSDNEQFF.

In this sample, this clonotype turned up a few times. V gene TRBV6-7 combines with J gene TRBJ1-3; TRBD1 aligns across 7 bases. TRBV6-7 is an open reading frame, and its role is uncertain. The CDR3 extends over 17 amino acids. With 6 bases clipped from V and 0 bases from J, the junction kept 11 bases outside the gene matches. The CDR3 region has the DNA TGTGCCAGCAGACCGGACAGGAAGGTCCCCTCTGGAAACACCATATATTTT. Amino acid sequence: CASRPDRKVPSGNTIYF.

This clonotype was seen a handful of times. In DNA, the CDR3 is TGCGCCAGCAGCTCGGGACAGGGGGCGAATCAGCCCCAGCATTTT. Protein sequence: CASSSGQGANQPQHF. V and J are TRBV5-1 and TRBJ1-5; 12 bases fit TRBD1. J lost 4 bases, V lost 3 bases, and 2 bases had no gene match. The CDR3 totals 15 residues. Germline values: CDR1 SGHRS, CDR2 YFSETQ.

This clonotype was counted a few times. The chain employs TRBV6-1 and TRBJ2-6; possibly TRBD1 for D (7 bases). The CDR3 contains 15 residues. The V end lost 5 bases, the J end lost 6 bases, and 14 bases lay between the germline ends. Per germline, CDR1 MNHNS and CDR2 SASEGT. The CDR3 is CASSKTGTEANVLTF. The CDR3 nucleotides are TGTGCCAGCAGTAAGACAGGGACTGAGGCCAACGTCCTGACTTTC.

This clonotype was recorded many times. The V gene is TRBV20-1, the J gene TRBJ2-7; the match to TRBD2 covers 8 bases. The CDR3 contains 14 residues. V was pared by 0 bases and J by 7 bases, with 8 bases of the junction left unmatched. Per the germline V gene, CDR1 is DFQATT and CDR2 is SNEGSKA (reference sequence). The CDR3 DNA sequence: TGCAGTGCTAGAGATGGAACGGGAGGGAGTGAGCAGTACTTC. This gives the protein CSARDGTGGSEQYF.

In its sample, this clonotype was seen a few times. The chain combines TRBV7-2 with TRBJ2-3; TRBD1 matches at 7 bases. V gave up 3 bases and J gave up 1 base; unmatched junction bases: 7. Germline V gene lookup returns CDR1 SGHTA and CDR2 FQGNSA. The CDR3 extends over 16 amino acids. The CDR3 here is CASSFEGARGTDTQYF. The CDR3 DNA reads TGTGCCAGCAGCTTTGAGGGGGCAAGGGGCACAGATACGCAGTATTTT.

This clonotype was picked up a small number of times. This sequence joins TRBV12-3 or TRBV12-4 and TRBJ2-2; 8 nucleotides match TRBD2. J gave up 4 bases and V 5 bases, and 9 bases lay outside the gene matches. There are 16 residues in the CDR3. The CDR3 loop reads CASSPQAGASTGELFF. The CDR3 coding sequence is TGTGCCAGCAGTCCGCAAGCGGGAGCCAGCACCGGGGAGCTGTTTTTT.

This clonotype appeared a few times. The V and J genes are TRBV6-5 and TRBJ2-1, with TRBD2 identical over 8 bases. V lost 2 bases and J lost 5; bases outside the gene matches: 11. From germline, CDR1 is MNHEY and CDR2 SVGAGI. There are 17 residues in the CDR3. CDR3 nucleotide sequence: TGTGCCAGCAGTTACCCGGAACTAGCGGAGGCTCACAATGAGCAGTTCTTC. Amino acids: CASSYPELAEAHNEQFF.

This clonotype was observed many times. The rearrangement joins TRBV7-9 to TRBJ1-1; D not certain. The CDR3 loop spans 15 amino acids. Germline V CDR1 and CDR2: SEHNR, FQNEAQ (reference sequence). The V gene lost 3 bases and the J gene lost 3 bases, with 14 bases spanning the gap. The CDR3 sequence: CASSFGEGGYTEAFF. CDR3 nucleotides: TGTGCCAGCAGCTTCGGGGAAGGCGGTTACACTGAAGCTTTCTTT.

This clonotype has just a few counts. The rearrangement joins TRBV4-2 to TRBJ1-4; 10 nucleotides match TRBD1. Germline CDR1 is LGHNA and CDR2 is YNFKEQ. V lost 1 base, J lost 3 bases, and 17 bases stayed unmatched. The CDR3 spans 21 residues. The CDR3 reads CASSQAIGTGDLRTANEKLFF. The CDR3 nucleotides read TGTGCCAGCAGCCAAGCGATCGGGACAGGGGACTTGAGGACGGCTAATGAAAAACTGTTTTTT.